This entry lists 26 T cell receptor beta chains sequenced from one sample in a study of human T cells and chemical hapten exposure. As to time point: pre-sensitization, week 0. Treatment in this sample: therapeutic diphenylcyclopropenone sensitization with weekly scalp DPC. Via MiXCR, TCRdb re-called the RACE reads, giving one row per CDR3 protein. The table has about 180,000 distinct CDR3 sequences, about 31% seen once. This material consisted of whole blood, taken in connection with sensitization to the hapten diphenylcyclopropenone (DPC). These receptors were taken from a young woman with alopecia areata. Some clones in this sample may be carry-over from other donors' samples.

V usage is TRBV5-1 and J usage is TRBJ2-3, with a tentative D call TRBD1 (6 bases). The germline V and J ends were trimmed by 0 bases and 1 base, with 9 bases remaining between them. CDR1 is SGHRS and CDR2 is YFSETQ in the germline V gene. This CDR3 has 15 residues. CDR3 coding DNA: TGCGCCAGCAGCTTGGTGGACAGCCGCACAGATACGCAGTATTTT. Translating gives CASSLVDSRTDTQYF.

The rearrangement joins TRBV2 to TRBJ2-2; D possibly corresponds to TRBD2 (5 bases). Trimming left V 6 bases short and J 5 bases short, with 16 bases between. The length of the CDR3 is 15 residues. The germline CDR1 and CDR2 sequences are SNHLY and FYNNEI. CDR3 sequence reads: CASSNKGGSTGELFF. CDR3 coding DNA: TGTGCCAGCAGCAACAAAGGCGGGTCAACCGGGGAGCTGTTTTTT.

The genes are TRBV29-1 and TRBJ2-3; D assignment may be TRBD1 or TRBD2 (5 bases each). V lost 4 bases and J 5 bases, leaving 13 bases between the germline ends. This CDR3 spans 13 amino acids. CDR1 is SQVTM and CDR2 is ANQGSEA in the germline V gene. CDR3 protein: CSVASGRVDTQYF. DNA for the CDR3: TGCAGCGTTGCTTCAGGGAGAGTAGATACGCAGTATTTT.

The table lists this clonotype with a few counts. Its ends do not fully match the called genes, so a read error is possible. The V gene is TRBV6-5, the J gene TRBJ2-5, with D tentatively TRBD2 (5 bases). Germline V gene lookup returns CDR1 MNHEY and CDR2 SVGAGI. The CDR3 spans 15 residues. CDR3 DNA sequence: TGTGCCAGCAGTCAAACCTGGACTCGTAAAGAGCCCCAGTACTTC. Translating gives CASSQTWTRKEPQYF.

This clonotype has just a few counts. The genes are TRBV7-2 and TRBJ1-5; TRBD1 aligns across 7 bases. Germline loops: CDR1 SGHTA, CDR2 FQGNSA. V lost 4 bases and J lost 7; bases outside the gene matches: 7. The CDR3 is 14 amino acids. Here the CDR3 DNA reads TGTGCCAGCAGCTACCGACAGGGCGACCAGCCCCAGCATTTT. Translating gives CASSYRQGDQPQHF.

In its sample, this clonotype was seen a few times. This chain uses TRBV7-2 with TRBJ2-7; D remains ambiguous. V shed 3 bases and J shed 3 bases, with 9 bases lying between them. This CDR3 contains 13 residues. Germline CDR1 reads SGHTA; CDR2 reads FQGNSA. The CDR3 DNA reads TGTGCCAGCAGCTTCGCTGATCTCTACGAGCAGTACTTC. It codes for CASSFADLYEQYF.

The gene calls are TRBV18 and TRBJ2-2; 8 bases agree with TRBD1. J gave up 1 base and V 5 bases, and 6 bases lay outside the gene matches. CDR3 length: 16 residues. The germline V gene encodes CDR1 KGHSH and CDR2 LQKENI. CDR3 DNA sequence: TGTGCCAGCTCAGGACCGGGACAGGAGAACACCGGGGAGCTGTTTTTT. It specifies CASSGPGQENTGELFF.

This clonotype was observed at least ten times. The rearrangement joins TRBV29-1 to TRBJ1-2; D is unresolved. The V end was cut by 7 bases, the J end by 8 bases, with 14 bases between. The CDR3 spans 11 residues. The germline V gene has CDR1 SQVTM and CDR2 ANQGSEA. This CDR3 is CSGKAPWGYTF. CDR3 in DNA: TGCAGCGGGAAGGCCCCTTGGGGCTACACCTTC.

This clonotype was counted only a few times. The J gene is TRBJ2-3, the V gene TRBV10-3; TRBD2 might be the D (6 bases). Germline loops: CDR1 ENHRY, CDR2 SYGVKD. Trimming shortened V by 9 bases and J by 0 bases, and 10 bases separated the two germline ends. The CDR3 is 13 residues long. Here the CDR3 reads CAIWSGSTDTQYF. The DNA of the CDR3 is TGTGCCATATGGAGCGGGAGCACAGATACGCAGTATTTT.

This clonotype was recorded at least ten times. This rearrangement joins TRBV7-2 to TRBJ2-3; possible D gene TRBD2, 5 bases. This CDR3 is 14 amino acids long. V was trimmed by 2 bases and J by 1 base, leaving 7 bases between them. Germline V gene lookup returns CDR1 SGHTA and CDR2 FQGNSA. The CDR3 DNA follows: TGTGCCAGCAGCTTAACGAGGGGCACAGATACGCAGTATTTT. Its protein product is CASSLTRGTDTQYF.

This clonotype showed up many times. The V call is TRBV10-3, the J call TRBJ2-1, with 11 bases fitting TRBD2. The CDR3 sequence is 18 residues long. Germline trimming cut 0 bases from V and 0 bases from J; bases unmatched to any gene: 4. Germline V lookup: CDR1 ENHRY, CDR2 SYGVKD. CDR3 sequence: CAISESGSGRASYNEQFF. In nucleotides, the CDR3 is TGTGCCATCAGTGAGTCCGGTAGCGGGAGGGCCTCCTACAATGAGCAGTTCTTC.

This chain uses TRBV29-1 with TRBJ1-2; D is uncertain. Germline CDR1 and CDR2: SQVTM and ANQGSEA. V lost 2 bases to trimming and J lost 8 bases, with 9 bases between them. The CDR3 extends over 11 amino acids. The CDR3 loop reads CSVETVWGYTF. The CDR3 bases are TGCAGCGTTGAAACAGTCTGGGGCTACACCTTC.

This clonotype was detected many times. This chain joins TRBV28 and TRBJ2-3, with a tentative D call TRBD2 (6 bases). The germline CDR1 and CDR2 sequences are MDHEN and SYDVKM. V was shortened by 2 bases and J by 4 bases, with 10 bases between the two germline ends. This CDR3 region has 14 residues. This CDR3 reads CASSLVPSADTQYF. The CDR3 DNA reads as TGTGCCAGCAGTTTAGTGCCTAGCGCAGATACGCAGTATTTT.

The CDR3 DNA is TGCAGCGTTGAAGATCGGCAGGGGAGAGGCTACACCTTC. Translation: CSVEDRQGRGYTF. This chain connects TRBV29-1 to TRBJ1-2, with D possibly matching TRBD1 (6 bases). V lost 0 bases, J lost 8 bases, and 13 bases lay in between. This CDR3 has 13 amino acids. The germline gives CDR1 SQVTM, CDR2 ANQGSEA.

This clonotype was counted only a few times. The chain recombines TRBV28 with TRBJ1-1, with no clear D. CDR1 and CDR2 from the germline V gene are MDHEN and SYDVKM. The CDR3 loop spans 14 amino acids. Deletions cut 3 bases from V and 1 base from J, with 9 bases between. The CDR3 DNA reads TGTGCCAGCAGTTTCCGGCCGGGGAACACTGAAGCTTTCTTT. Translation gives CASSFRPGNTEAFF.

This clonotype was detected a few times. This chain uses TRBV18 with TRBJ2-3; 8 bases align to TRBD1. CDR1 is KGHSH and CDR2 is LQKENI in the germline V gene. V lost 6 bases and J lost 0; bases outside the gene matches: 5. The CDR3 length is 15 residues. The CDR3 coding sequence is TGTGCCAGCTCTCCGGACAGGGCGAGCACAGATACGCAGTATTTT. Translating gives CASSPDRASTDTQYF.

In its sample, this clonotype was seen a few times. The chain combines TRBV2 with TRBJ2-7, with 7 bases that match TRBD1. Per the germline V gene, CDR1 is SNHLY and CDR2 is FYNNEI. This CDR3 has 14 amino acids. The J segment lost 6 bases and the V segment lost 6 bases, leaving 11 bases of the junction unmatched. CDR3 sequence: CASSLGTAWSEQYF. The CDR3 region has the DNA TGTGCCAGCAGCCTAGGGACAGCGTGGTCCGAGCAGTACTTC.

This clonotype has more than one count but fewer than ten. The rearrangement links TRBV27 to TRBJ2-5; 10 bases align to TRBD2. The CDR3 contains 17 residues. Per germline, CDR1 MNHEY and CDR2 SMNVEV (reference sequence). The V and J ends lost 5 bases and 5 bases, in that order; junction bases with no gene match: 14. The chain's CDR3 is CASSPLSLAGRGETQYF. In DNA, the CDR3 is TGTGCCAGCAGTCCTCTCTCACTAGCGGGAAGGGGCGAGACCCAGTACTTC.

This rearrangement joins TRBV5-5 to TRBJ1-4, with 7 positions matching TRBD1. V lost 0 bases and J lost 7; bases outside the gene matches: 3. The germline V gene encodes CDR1 SGHKS and CDR2 YYEKEE (reference sequence). The CDR3 runs 14 residues. In DNA form, the CDR3 reads TGTGCCAGCAGCTTGGGGGACAGAGGTGAAAAACTGTTTTTT. It codes for CASSLGDRGEKLFF.

The V call is TRBV5-8, the J call TRBJ2-2; D may be TRBD2 (6 bases). This CDR3 comprises 16 residues. The germline V gene has CDR1 SGHTS and CDR2 YDEGEE. The germline V and J ends were trimmed by 4 bases and 4 bases, with 17 bases remaining between them. In DNA, the CDR3 is TGTGCCAGCAGCCTCGGACCAGCGGGTCTCACCGGGGAGCTGTTTTTT. As protein: CASSLGPAGLTGELFF. The full variable domain, with the rest looked up from reference TRBV5-8 and TRBJ2-2, is EAGVTQSPTHLIKTRGQQATLRCSPISGHTSVYWYQQALGLGLQFLLWYDEGEERNRGNFPPRFSGRQFPNYSSELNVNALELEDSALYLCASSLGPAGLTGELFFGEGSRLTVL.

For this clonotype: Its ends do not fully match the called genes, so a read error is possible. The gene calls are TRBV5-4 and TRBJ1-1, with D uncertain. This CDR3 comprises 13 residues. Germline V gives CDR1 SGHNT, CDR2 YYREEE (reference sequence). Written as DNA, the CDR3 is TGTGCCAGCAGCTTGGAATTGAACACTGAAACTTTCTTT. The encoded protein is CASSLELNTETFF.

This clonotype was counted a few times. This rearrangement joins TRBV5-1 to TRBJ2-7; 7 bases fit TRBD1. From germline, CDR1 is SGHRS and CDR2 YFSETQ. This CDR3 comprises 13 residues. The V and J ends lost 4 bases and 5 bases, in that order; junction bases with no gene match: 6. The CDR3 protein is CASSTGAPDEQYF. CDR3 bases: TGCGCCAGCAGCACAGGGGCCCCGGACGAGCAGTACTTC. Full variable domain (outside the CDR3, taken from reference TRBV5-1 and TRBJ2-7): KAGVTQTPRYLIKTRGQQVTLSCSPISGHRSVSWYQQTPGQGLQFLFEYFSETQRNKGNFPGRFSGRQFSNSRSEMNVSTLELGDSALYLCASSTGAPDEQYFGPGTRLTVT.

The V and J genes are TRBV6-2 or TRBV6-3 and TRBJ2-1; D uncertain. CDR1 and CDR2 from the germline V gene are MNHEY and SVGEGT. Trimming removed 1 base at V and 6 bases at J, with 10 bases between. CDR3 length: 14 amino acids. DNA for the CDR3: TGTGCCAGCAGTTACTTATCGGCCGGCAATGAGCAGTTCTTC. Translated: CASSYLSAGNEQFF.

This chain links TRBV7-6 with TRBJ2-3; 11 nucleotides align to TRBD2. With V trimmed by 3 bases and J by 2 bases, 10 bases remained unmatched. Germline CDR1 and CDR2: SGHVS and FNYEAQ. This CDR3 comprises 18 residues. The CDR3 region is CASSFTSGGRELTDTQYF. DNA of the CDR3: TGTGCCAGCAGCTTTACTAGCGGGGGCCGCGAACTCACAGATACGCAGTATTTT.

In its sample, this clonotype was seen a few times. J is TRBJ1-6 and V is TRBV4-3; 10 positions agree with TRBD1. The CDR3 loop spans 16 amino acids. Germline lookup yields CDR1 LGHNA and CDR2 YSLEER. The V and J ends lost 5 bases and 10 bases, in that order; junction bases with no gene match: 11. The CDR3 reads CASSGLHGQGGSPLHF. CDR3 nucleotide sequence: TGCGCCAGCAGCGGTCTGCACGGACAGGGGGGATCACCCCTCCACTTT.

V usage is TRBV28 and J usage is TRBJ2-3; no clear D gene. The CDR3 sequence is 12 residues long. Germline values: CDR1 MDHEN, CDR2 SYDVKM. The germline V and J ends were trimmed by 5 bases and 7 bases, with 10 bases remaining between them. The CDR3 sequence: CASSGNLNTQYF. CDR3 sequence (DNA): TGTGCCAGCAGTGGGAACCTTAATACGCAGTATTTT.